This entry is about one TCR beta chain. This sample is drawn from a study of blood T cell repertoires in COVID-19. TCRdb keeps only in-frame clones here, not all; method: immunoSEQ multiplex PCR. The data contain roughly 120,000 clones, roughly 85% of them singletons. This CDR3 is built from 13 residues. The V end lost 5 bases, the J end lost 1 base, and 9 bases lay between the germline ends. Germline V gives CDR1 SGHRS, CDR2 YFSETQ. The TCR was taken from a human donor in a cohort sampled during active COVID-19. Material for sequencing was peripheral blood. The chain recombines TRBV5-1 with TRBJ1-1; D uncertain. Here the CDR3 reads CASRPVGNTEAFF. CDR3 coding DNA: TGCGCCAGCAGGCCAGTTGGGAACACTGAAGCTTTCTTT. Based on the CDR3 plus reference TRBV5-1 and TRBJ1-1, the full variable domain is KAGVTQTPRYLIKTRGQQVTLSCSPISGHRSVSWYQQTPGQGLQFLFEYFSETQRNKGNFPGRFSGRQFSNSRSEMNVSTLELGDSALYLCASRPVGNTEAFFGQGTRLTVV.